This T cell receptor (beta chain) was sequenced for a study of CD8+ T cells in alopecia areata. It was cDNA, reverse transcribed from extracted RNA, that served as the sequencing template. Using immunoSEQ multiplex PCR, the repertoire was profiled, and TCRdb retains in-frame clones only, with some absent. The sample holds around 110,000 clones, and no clone turns up only once. This clone was detected a few times. Gene names are the mouse ones. The material sequenced was lesional skin. This clonotype was obtained from a C3H/HeJ mouse with alopecia areata. Strain haplotype (MHC): H2-k.

The CDR3 region is CTCSAEQDNYEQYF. Incomplete CDR3 DNA: TGCACCTGCAGTGCAGAACAGGACAATTAT. The gene calls are TRBV1 and TRBJ2-7; D perhaps matches TRBD1 (5 bases). Sequencing ends 4 residues short of the CDR3 end; the germline J gene provides the rest. The CDR3 covers 14 residues. Germline CDR1 and CDR2: NSQYPW and LRSPGD (reference sequence).